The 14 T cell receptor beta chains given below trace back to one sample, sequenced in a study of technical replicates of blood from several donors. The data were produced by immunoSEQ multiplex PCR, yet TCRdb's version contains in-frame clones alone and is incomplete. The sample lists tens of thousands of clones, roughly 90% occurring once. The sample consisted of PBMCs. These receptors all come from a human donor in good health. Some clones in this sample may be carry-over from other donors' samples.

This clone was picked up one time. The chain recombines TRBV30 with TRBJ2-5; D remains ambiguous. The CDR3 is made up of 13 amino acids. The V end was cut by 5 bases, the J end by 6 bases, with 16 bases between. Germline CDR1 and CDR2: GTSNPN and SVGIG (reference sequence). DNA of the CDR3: TGTGCCTGGGTAGAACCTAGGATCCAGACCCAGTACTTC. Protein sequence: CAWVEPRIQTQYF.

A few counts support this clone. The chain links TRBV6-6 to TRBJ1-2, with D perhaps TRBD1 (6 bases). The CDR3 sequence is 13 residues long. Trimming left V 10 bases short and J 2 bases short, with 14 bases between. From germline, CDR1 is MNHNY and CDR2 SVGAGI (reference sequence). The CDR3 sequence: CAIRAGVNYGYTF. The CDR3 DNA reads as TGTGCCATCAGAGCAGGGGTCAACTATGGCTACACCTTC.

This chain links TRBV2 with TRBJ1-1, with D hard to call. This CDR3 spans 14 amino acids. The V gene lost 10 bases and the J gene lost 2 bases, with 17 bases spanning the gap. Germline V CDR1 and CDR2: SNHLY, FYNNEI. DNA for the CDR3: TGTGCCACAACTTCGCGGGGTACAAACACTGAAGCTTTCTTT. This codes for CATTSRGTNTEAFF.

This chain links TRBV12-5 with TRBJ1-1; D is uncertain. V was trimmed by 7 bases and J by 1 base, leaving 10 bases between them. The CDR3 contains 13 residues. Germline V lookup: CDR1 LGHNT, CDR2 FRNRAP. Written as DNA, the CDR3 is TGTGCTAGTGCCCCCACAGCGAACACTGAAGCTTTCTTT. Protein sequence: CASAPTANTEAFF.

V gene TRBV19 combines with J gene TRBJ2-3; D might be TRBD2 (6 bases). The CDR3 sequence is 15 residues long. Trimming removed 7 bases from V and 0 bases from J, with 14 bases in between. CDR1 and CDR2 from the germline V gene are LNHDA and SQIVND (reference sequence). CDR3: CASTQSAGSTDTQYF. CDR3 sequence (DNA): TGTGCCAGTACCCAATCGGCGGGGAGCACAGATACGCAGTATTTT.

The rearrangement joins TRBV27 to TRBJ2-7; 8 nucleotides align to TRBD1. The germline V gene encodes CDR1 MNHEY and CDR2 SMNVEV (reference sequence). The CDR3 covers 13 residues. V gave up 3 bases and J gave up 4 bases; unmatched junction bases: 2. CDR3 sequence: CASSLGQVYEQYF. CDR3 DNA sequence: TGTGCCAGCAGTTTGGGACAGGTTTACGAGCAGTACTTC.

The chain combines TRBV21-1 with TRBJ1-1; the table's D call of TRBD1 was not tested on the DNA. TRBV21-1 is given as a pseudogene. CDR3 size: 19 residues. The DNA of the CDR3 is TGTGCCAGCAGCAAAGTGGGGACAGGGAGGGTAGAGGTGAACACTGAAGCTTTCTTT. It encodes CASSKVGTGRVEVNTEAFF.

This CDR3 reads CASRGSPNQPQHF. In nucleotides, the CDR3 is TGTGCCAGCAGGGGCAGTCCCAATCAGCCCCAGCATTTT. The chain couples TRBV2 to TRBJ1-5; D gene uncertain. The CDR3 consists of 13 residues. The germline V gene encodes CDR1 SNHLY and CDR2 FYNNEI. With 6 bases removed from V and 3 bases from J, the gap between germline ends came to 9 bases.

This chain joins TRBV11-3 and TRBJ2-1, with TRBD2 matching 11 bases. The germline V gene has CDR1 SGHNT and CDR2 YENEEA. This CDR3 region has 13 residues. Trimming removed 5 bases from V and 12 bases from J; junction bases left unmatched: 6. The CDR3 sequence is CASSETSGTWQFF. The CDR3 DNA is TGTGCCAGCAGCGAGACTAGCGGGACCTGGCAGTTCTTC. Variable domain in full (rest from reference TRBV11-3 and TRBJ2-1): EAGVVQSPRYKIIEKKQPVAFWCNPISGHNTLYWYLQNLGQGPELLIRYENEEAVDDSQLPKDRFSAERLKGVDSTLKIQPAELGDSAVYLCASSETSGTWQFFGPGTRLTVL.

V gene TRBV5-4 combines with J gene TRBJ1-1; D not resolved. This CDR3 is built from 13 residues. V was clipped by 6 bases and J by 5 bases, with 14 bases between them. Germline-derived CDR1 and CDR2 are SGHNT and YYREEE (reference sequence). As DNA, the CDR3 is TGTGCCAGCACCAACCCCCCGGGGACTGAAGCTTTCTTT. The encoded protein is CASTNPPGTEAFF.

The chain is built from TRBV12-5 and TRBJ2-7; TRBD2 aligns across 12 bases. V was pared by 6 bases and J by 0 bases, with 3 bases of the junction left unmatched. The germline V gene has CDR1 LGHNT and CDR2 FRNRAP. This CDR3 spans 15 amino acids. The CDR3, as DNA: TGTGCTAGTGGCCTAGCGGGGGGGAGCTCCTACGAGCAGTACTTC. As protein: CASGLAGGSSYEQYF.

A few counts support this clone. Here the CDR3 DNA reads TGTGCCAGCAGCTTAGGTCTAGGAGGGGAAGCTTTCTTT. This gives the protein CASSLGLGGEAFF. J is TRBJ1-1 and V is TRBV7-2; no reliable D call. Trimming stripped 1 base from V and 8 bases from J, with 11 bases between. CDR1 is SGHTA, CDR2 FQGNSA, per germline. The CDR3 extends over 13 amino acids.

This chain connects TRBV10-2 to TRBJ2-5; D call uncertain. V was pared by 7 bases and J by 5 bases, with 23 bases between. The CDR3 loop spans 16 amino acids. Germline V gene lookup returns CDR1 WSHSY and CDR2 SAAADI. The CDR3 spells CASTRMGPPGRETQYF. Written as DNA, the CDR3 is TGCGCCAGCACCCGAATGGGCCCTCCCGGTAGGGAGACCCAGTACTTC.

The CDR3: CASSNSGTGSYEQYF. CDR3 nucleotide sequence: TGTGCCAGCTCAAACTCCGGGACAGGGTCCTACGAGCAGTACTTC. V and J are TRBV19 and TRBJ2-7, with TRBD1 matching over 9 bases. From germline, CDR1 is LNHDA and CDR2 SQIVND (reference sequence). This CDR3 contains 15 residues. V lost 9 bases, J lost 1 base, and 10 bases stayed unmatched.